These 23 T cell receptor beta chains were all obtained from the same sample, sequenced in a study of identical twins. TCRdb reprocessed the 5' RACE reads with MiXCR, giving one entry per CDR3 protein. The data contain around 220,000 distinct CDR3 sequences, 8% to 11% of them singletons. Sequences were obtained from memory T cells sorted from blood. The receptors here all came from a man aged 50-60 years in good health.

V and J are TRBV7-9 and TRBJ1-6; 10 positions match TRBD1. From germline, CDR1 is SEHNR and CDR2 FQNEAQ (reference sequence). This CDR3 is built from 16 residues. The V segment lost 5 bases and the J segment 7 bases; nucleotides outside the gene matches: 8. This chain's CDR3 is CASSQSRDRGNSPLHF. Here the CDR3 DNA reads TGTGCCAGCAGCCAAAGCCGGGACAGGGGAAATTCACCCCTCCACTTT.

The chain carries TRBV6-2 or TRBV6-3 and TRBJ1-5, with 8 bases that match TRBD1. In germline, CDR1 is MNHEY, CDR2 SVGEGT. This CDR3 region has 16 residues. J was trimmed by 2 bases and V by 4 bases; bases with no gene match: 7. The CDR3 DNA reads TGTGCCAGCAGTTCCATGGACAGGGTTGGCAATCAGCCCCAGCATTTT. It translates to CASSSMDRVGNQPQHF.

In this sample, this clonotype turned up many times. The rearrangement joins TRBV5-1 to TRBJ2-3, with D unresolved. V was pared by 7 bases and J by 0 bases, with 15 bases between. This CDR3 region has 15 residues. The germline V gene encodes CDR1 SGHRS and CDR2 YFSETQ. CDR3 in DNA: TGCGCCAGCTATCCAATGTCGGACAGCACAGATACGCAGTATTTT. It is translated as CASYPMSDSTDTQYF.

This clonotype was picked up a small number of times. J is TRBJ2-1 and V is TRBV6-2 or TRBV6-3; 7 positions agree with TRBD1. This CDR3 region has 14 residues. Trimming cost V 2 bases and J 10 bases; bases outside gene matches: 8. Germline values: CDR1 MNHEY, CDR2 SVGEGT. The CDR3 sequence is CASSYPRTGFEQFF. The CDR3 DNA sequence: TGTGCCAGCAGTTACCCCAGGACAGGTTTCGAGCAGTTCTTC.

The chain carries TRBV30 and TRBJ1-5, with 10 bases identical to TRBD1. Trimming cost V 1 base and J 6 bases; bases outside gene matches: 9. The germline CDR1 and CDR2 sequences are GTSNPN and SVGIG (reference sequence). The CDR3 is 16 amino acids. Here the CDR3 reads CAWSATSGTGVQPQHF. The CDR3 region has the DNA TGTGCCTGGAGTGCTACCTCCGGGACAGGGGTTCAGCCCCAGCATTTT.

The rearrangement joins TRBV5-1 to TRBJ2-1; 7 bases line up with TRBD2. J was trimmed by 10 bases and V by 4 bases; bases with no gene match: 5. Germline V CDR1 and CDR2: SGHRS, YFSETQ. The CDR3 runs to 12 residues. CDR3 sequence (DNA): TGCGCCAGCAGCCGGGGGGACTCAGAGCAGTTCTTC. Protein product: CASSRGDSEQFF.

This chain links TRBV11-2 with TRBJ2-5; TRBD1 agrees at 11 bases. Germline values: CDR1 SGHAT, CDR2 FQNNGV. The CDR3 totals 15 residues. Unmatched junction bases numbered 11, after V lost 5 bases and J lost 9 bases. CDR3 nucleotides: TGTGCCAGCAGCCCCGAGCCGGGACAGGGGGGGGCCCAGTACTTC. Encoded protein: CASSPEPGQGGAQYF.

The table lists this clonotype with a count of one. The chain links TRBV5-1 to TRBJ2-5, with D tentatively TRBD1 or TRBD2 (5 bases each). CDR3 length equals 15 residues. V was shortened by 5 bases and J by 2 bases, with 16 bases between the two germline ends. Germline V gene data show CDR1 as SGHRS and CDR2 as YFSETQ. The CDR3: CASRVGAGQQETQYF. Here the CDR3 DNA reads TGCGCCAGCAGAGTCGGGGCGGGCCAGCAAGAGACCCAGTACTTC.

The chain employs TRBV20-1 and TRBJ2-5, with unresolved D. V shed 7 bases and J shed 1 base, with 13 bases lying between them. The CDR3 sequence is 13 residues long. In germline, CDR1 is DFQATT, CDR2 SNEGSKA (reference sequence). This chain's CDR3 is CSERRASQETQYF. In DNA, the CDR3 is TGCAGTGAAAGAAGGGCGTCCCAAGAGACCCAGTACTTC.

This clonotype was observed many times. The chain carries TRBV29-1 and TRBJ1-1; the D gene is possibly TRBD1 (6 bases). Trimming pared 3 bases from V and 0 bases from J, leaving 8 bases between. This CDR3 has 13 residues. CDR1 and CDR2 (germline): SQVTM, ANQGSEA. The CDR3 bases are TGCAGCGTTGAGGACAGAATGAACACTGAAGCTTTCTTT. It is translated as CSVEDRMNTEAFF.

This clonotype appeared a few times. The chain couples TRBV5-1 to TRBJ1-2; D perhaps matches TRBD1 (5 bases). V was clipped by 4 bases and J by 2 bases, with 12 bases between them. This CDR3 comprises 14 residues. The germline V gene has CDR1 SGHRS and CDR2 YFSETQ. CDR3 nucleotide sequence: TGCGCCAGCAGCCCGGGCGACAGAAACTATGGCTACACCTTC. Its translation: CASSPGDRNYGYTF.

This clonotype came up many times. Its ends do not fully match the called genes, so a read error is possible. The chain carries TRBV4-3 and TRBJ2-3, with 12 bases identical to TRBD2. The CDR3 length is 16 residues. Germline V CDR1 and CDR2: LGHNA, YSLEER. CDR3 DNA: TGTGCCAGCAGCCTCCTAGCGGGAGGGAGCACAGATACGCAGTATTTT. Its protein product is CASSLLAGGSTDTQYF.

The rearrangement joins TRBV6-5 to TRBJ2-3; 12 nucleotides line up with TRBD2. CDR3 size: 18 residues. V dropped 0 bases and J dropped 8; count of bases not matched to a gene: 12. Germline lookup yields CDR1 MNHEY and CDR2 SVGAGI. CDR3 protein: CASSYSLLAGGGGGTQYF. CDR3 in DNA: TGTGCCAGCAGTTACTCGTTGCTAGCGGGGGGGGGAGGAGGTACGCAGTATTTT.

Only a few counts were recorded for this clonotype. V is TRBV5-1 and J is TRBJ2-1; TRBD1 matches at 9 bases. With V trimmed by 0 bases and J by 8 bases, 9 bases remained unmatched. In germline, CDR1 is SGHRS, CDR2 YFSETQ. This CDR3 has 16 residues. CDR3 protein: CASSLAATGGFDEQFF. The CDR3 DNA reads TGCGCCAGCAGCTTGGCTGCGACAGGGGGGTTCGATGAGCAGTTCTTC.

The chain couples TRBV5-5 to TRBJ1-5; D unclear. Germline V gene sequence: CDR1 SGHKS, CDR2 YYEKEE (reference sequence). The CDR3 sequence is 15 residues long. The V end lost 1 base, the J end lost 0 bases, and 8 bases lay between the germline ends. In DNA form, the CDR3 reads TGTGCCAGCAGCTTGAGTTGGGGTAGCAATCAGCCCCAGCATTTT. Translation: CASSLSWGSNQPQHF.

The genes are TRBV9 and TRBJ2-2; 11 bases are shared with TRBD2. CDR1 is SGDLS, CDR2 YYNGEE, per germline. V lost 1 base, J lost 6 bases, and 8 bases stayed unmatched. CDR3 length equals 17 residues. The DNA for the CDR3 is TGTGCCAGCAGCGTACGCTCTAGCGGGAGGTCAGCCGGGGAGCTGTTTTTT. It encodes CASSVRSSGRSAGELFF.

In its sample, this clonotype was seen a few times. The CDR3 nucleotides read TGTGCCAGCAGTTACTCGGGGAAGGCCTACGAGCAGTACTTC. Translation gives CASSYSGKAYEQYF. V and J are TRBV6-5 and TRBJ2-7, with unresolved D. Trimming removed 0 bases at V and 2 bases at J, with 8 bases between. CDR1 is MNHEY and CDR2 is SVGAGI in the germline V gene. The CDR3 extends over 14 amino acids.

This clonotype was seen many times. The chain carries TRBV10-3 and TRBJ1-2, with 7 nucleotides matching TRBD1. CDR1 and CDR2 (germline): ENHRY, SYGVKD. V shed 2 bases and J 0 bases; nucleotides not matched to a gene: 0. CDR3 size: 14 residues. CDR3 residues: CAISEDRANYGYTF. The DNA for the CDR3 is TGTGCCATCAGTGAGGACAGGGCTAACTATGGCTACACCTTC.

This clonotype was picked up one time. The chain has TRBV7-3 and TRBJ2-5; D remains ambiguous. The V end lost 3 bases, the J end lost 2 bases, and 13 bases lay between the germline ends. This CDR3 region has 15 residues. Germline assignment: CDR1 SGHTA and CDR2 FQGTGA. CDR3 residues: CASSLTASQQETQYF. DNA of the CDR3: TGTGCCAGCAGCTTGACCGCTAGTCAGCAAGAGACCCAGTACTTC.

In this sample, this clonotype turned up a few times. The chain uses TRBV12-3 or TRBV12-4 and TRBJ2-3; D gene uncertain. CDR3 length equals 11 residues. The ends were cut back, 6 bases at V and 6 bases at J, with 7 bases in the middle. The CDR3 loop reads CASRSRDTQYF. The CDR3 nucleotides read TGTGCCAGCAGGTCGCGGGATACGCAGTATTTT.

This clonotype showed up just a few times. This may be a read error: a much more frequent sequence differs by one nucleotide. The chain couples TRBV12-3 or TRBV12-4 to TRBJ1-5; the D is unclear. V was trimmed by 5 bases and J by 4 bases, leaving 9 bases between them. The length of the CDR3 is 13 residues. For the CDR3, the DNA is TGTGCCAGCAGTGGGCCCTGGAATCAGCCCCAGCATTTT. Its protein is CASSGPWNQPQHF.

The gene calls are TRBV6-2 or TRBV6-3 and TRBJ2-7; no clear D gene. The CDR3 contains 20 residues. In germline, CDR1 is MNHEY, CDR2 SVGEGT. Trimming took off 0 bases at V and 1 base at J, with 25 bases between the two ends. CDR3 nucleotide sequence: TGTGCCAGCAGTTACTCGAATCCCAAGACGACTCGGAGTGGATCCTACGAGCAGTACTTC. Its translation: CASSYSNPKTTRSGSYEQYF.

The sample holds many counts of this clonotype. The chain uses TRBV6-1 and TRBJ1-1, with 8 bases identical to TRBD1. V trimming: 5 bases; J trimming: 5 bases; junction bases outside the gene matches: 10. Germline V gene sequence: CDR1 MNHNS, CDR2 SASEGT. CDR3 length equals 15 residues. The CDR3 DNA reads as TGTGCCAGCAGTAAGGACAGGGTATCGTGGACTGAAGCTTTCTTT. It codes for CASSKDRVSWTEAFF.